Presented here are 5 T cell receptor beta chains from one specimen sequenced in a study of T cells after yellow fever vaccination. Via MiXCR, TCRdb re-called the 5' RACE reads, giving one row per CDR3 protein. Of approximately 580,000 distinct CDR3 sequences listed, about 15% are singletons. The source was PBMCs, collected less than 6 days after the first yellow fever vaccination. These receptors all come from a man younger than 35 who received the YFV17D yellow fever vaccine.

This clonotype was seen repeatedly, ten times or more. The gene calls are TRBV4-1 and TRBJ2-1; 14 nucleotides agree with TRBD2. CDR1 and CDR2 from the germline V gene are MGHRA and YSYEKL. This CDR3 comprises 16 residues. With 4 bases clipped from V and 3 bases from J, the junction kept 2 bases outside the gene matches. CDR3 loop: CASSPGTSGGYNEQFF. In DNA, the CDR3 is TGCGCCAGCAGCCCCGGGACTAGCGGGGGCTACAATGAGCAGTTCTTC.

This clonotype was observed a few times. This chain joins TRBV27 and TRBJ1-2, with D unresolved. V lost 4 bases and J 6 bases, leaving 21 bases between the germline ends. This CDR3 spans 16 amino acids. In germline, CDR1 is MNHEY, CDR2 SMNVEV (reference sequence). As DNA, the CDR3 is TGTGCCAGCAGTTATGGCAGGAGTTTAAGGTTGGATGGCTACACCTTC. It encodes CASSYGRSLRLDGYTF.

The gene calls are TRBV7-9 and TRBJ2-5, with D uncertain. The germline CDR1 and CDR2 sequences are SEHNR and FQNEAQ (reference sequence). V was trimmed by 6 bases and J by 5 bases, leaving 7 bases between them. The length of the CDR3 is 11 residues. CDR3 bases: TGTGCCAGCAGTAATTCGGAGACCCAGTACTTC. Its translation: CASSNSETQYF.

This clonotype has a handful of counts. The chain joins TRBV20-1 to TRBJ2-7; 7 bases line up with TRBD2. Per the germline V gene, CDR1 is DFQATT and CDR2 is SNEGSKA (reference sequence). V lost 0 bases to trimming and J lost 6 bases; unmatched junction nucleotides: 8. The CDR3 length is 14 residues. CDR3 region: CSARDSRLATEQYV. In DNA, the CDR3 is TGCAGTGCTAGAGATTCGAGACTAGCTACCGAGCAGTACGTC.

This clonotype was counted ten times or more. At one end, the junction sequence differs from germline, possibly due to a read error. V gene TRBV5-1 combines with J gene TRBJ2-5, with 9 bases aligning to TRBD2. The germline gives CDR1 SGHRS, CDR2 YFSETQ. This CDR3 has 13 residues. The CDR3, as DNA: TGTGCCAGCAGTTTAGCGGGGGCGGAGACCCAGTACTTC. Amino acid sequence: CASSLAGAETQYF.